The 6 T cell receptor beta chains listed next were all sequenced from one sample in a study of blood T cell repertoires in COVID-19. Produced via immunoSEQ multiplex PCR; TCRdb's table is partial and in-frame only. The data hold approximately 300,000 clones, with about 88% observed a single time. The specimen sequenced was peripheral blood. All receptors derive from a young woman with COVID-19, enrolled during active disease.

The rearrangement joins TRBV10-3 to TRBJ2-6, with 9 bases matching TRBD2. In germline, CDR1 is ENHRY, CDR2 SYGVKD. V lost 4 bases to trimming and J lost 2 bases; unmatched junction nucleotides: 6. This CDR3 region has 17 residues. For the CDR3, the DNA is TGTGCCATCAGTGGGGGACTAGCTACGGCTGGGGCCAACGTCCTGACTTTC. It encodes CAISGGLATAGANVLTF.

This sequence joins TRBV11-2 and TRBJ2-1; D perhaps matches TRBD1 (5 bases). Germline values: CDR1 SGHAT, CDR2 FQNNGV. Trimming shortened V by 5 bases and J by 0 bases, and 11 bases separated the two germline ends. The CDR3 totals 15 residues. In DNA, the CDR3 is TGTGCCAGCAGCCGACAGCGTCGCTCCTACAATGAGCAGTTCTTC. Protein product: CASSRQRRSYNEQFF.

This rearrangement joins TRBV6-1 to TRBJ1-6; D perhaps matches TRBD1 (6 bases). V lost 4 bases to trimming and J lost 10 bases, with 20 bases between them. Germline V CDR1 and CDR2: MNHNS, SASEGT. This CDR3 comprises 16 residues. CDR3 coding DNA: TGTGCCAGCAGTGGAACATGGGGGCGCATTAGCTCACCCCTCCACTTT. It translates to CASSGTWGRISSPLHF.

The V gene is TRBV6-4, the J gene TRBJ2-1; 9 bases match TRBD1. Germline assignment: CDR1 MRHNA and CDR2 SNTAGT. The CDR3 extends over 14 amino acids. The V gene end was trimmed by 8 bases and the J gene end by 7 bases; junction bases not matched to a gene: 9. The CDR3 region is CASGTGTGRNEQFF. The DNA of the CDR3 is TGTGCCAGCGGAACCGGGACAGGGAGGAATGAGCAGTTCTTC.

J is TRBJ1-2 and V is TRBV7-2; D gene ambiguous. The ends were cut back, 2 bases at V and 2 bases at J, with 12 bases in the middle. There are 15 residues in the CDR3. The germline V gene encodes CDR1 SGHTA and CDR2 FQGNSA. The CDR3 bases are TGTGCCAGCAGCTTAAACCCTGACGGGAACTATGGCTACACCTTC. It is translated as CASSLNPDGNYGYTF.

The chain is built from TRBV2 and TRBJ2-5; maybe TRBD2 (6 bases). The CDR3 spans 17 residues. The germline V gene has CDR1 SNHLY and CDR2 FYNNEI. Trimming took off 3 bases at V and 6 bases at J, with 23 bases between the two ends. The CDR3 sequence: CASSERQGKRVEKTQYF. The DNA for the CDR3 is TGTGCCAGCAGTGAGAGGCAGGGAAAGCGGGTTGAAAAGACCCAGTACTTC.